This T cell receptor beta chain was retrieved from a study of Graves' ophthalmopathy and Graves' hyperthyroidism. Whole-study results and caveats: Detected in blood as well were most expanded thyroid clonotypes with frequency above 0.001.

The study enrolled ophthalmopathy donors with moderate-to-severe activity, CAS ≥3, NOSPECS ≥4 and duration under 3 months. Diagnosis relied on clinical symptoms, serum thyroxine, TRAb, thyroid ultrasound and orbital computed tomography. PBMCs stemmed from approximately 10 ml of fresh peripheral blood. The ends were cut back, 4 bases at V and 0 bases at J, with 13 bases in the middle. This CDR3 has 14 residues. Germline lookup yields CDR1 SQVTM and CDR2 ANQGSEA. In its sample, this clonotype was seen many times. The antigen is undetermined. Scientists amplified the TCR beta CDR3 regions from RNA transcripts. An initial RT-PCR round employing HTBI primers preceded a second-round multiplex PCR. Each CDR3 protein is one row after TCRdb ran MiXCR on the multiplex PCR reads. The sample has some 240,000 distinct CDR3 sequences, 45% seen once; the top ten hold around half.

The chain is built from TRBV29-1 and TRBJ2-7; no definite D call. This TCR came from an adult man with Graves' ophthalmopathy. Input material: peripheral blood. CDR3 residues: CSVVKGLNSYEQYF. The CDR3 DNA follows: TGCAGCGTTGTCAAGGGCCTGAACTCCTACGAGCAGTACTTC.